This TCR beta chain was captured by sequencing in a study of breast tumors, draining lymph nodes, adjacent tissues. Overall study results and limits: Data fit most tumor T cells coming from lymph node, expanding in tumor. That most tumor T cells come from lymph nodes remained unproven. Tumor TCR diversity was below lymph nodes but above nontumor tissue.

TCRdb recomputed calls from the multiplex PCR reads with MiXCR, one row per CDR3 protein. The sample has 290,000 or so distinct CDR3 sequences, 30% seen once. Ten or more counts support this clonotype. The antigen is undetermined. The germline V gene encodes CDR1 GTSNPN and CDR2 SVGIG (reference sequence). V lost 4 bases to trimming and J lost 2 bases, with 15 bases between them. This CDR3 contains 14 residues. Samples came from axillary lymph nodes draining the breast cancer. Sequenced input: axillary lymph node tissue. This TCR was recovered from a female donor with breast cancer. Some clones in this sample may be carry-over from other donors' samples. The V and J genes are TRBV30 and TRBJ2-7; no clear D gene. CDR3 sequence (DNA): TGTGCCTGGAACCAGCCTACGGTTGCCTACGAGCAGTACTTC. Amino acids: CAWNQPTVAYEQYF.